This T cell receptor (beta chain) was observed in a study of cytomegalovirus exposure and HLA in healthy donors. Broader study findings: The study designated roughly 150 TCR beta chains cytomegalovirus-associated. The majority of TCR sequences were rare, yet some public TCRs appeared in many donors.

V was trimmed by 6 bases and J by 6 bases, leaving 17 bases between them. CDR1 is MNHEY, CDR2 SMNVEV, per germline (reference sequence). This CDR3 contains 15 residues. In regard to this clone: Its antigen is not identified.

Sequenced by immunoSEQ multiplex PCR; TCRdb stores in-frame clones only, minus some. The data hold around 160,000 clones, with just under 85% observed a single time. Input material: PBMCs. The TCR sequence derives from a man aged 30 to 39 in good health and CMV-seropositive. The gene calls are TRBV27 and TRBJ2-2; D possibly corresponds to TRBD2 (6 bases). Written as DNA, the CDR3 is TGTGCCAGCAGGACGGGCCGCGGGATCCCCGGGGAGCTGTTTTTT. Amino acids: CASRTGRGIPGELFF.